This TCR beta chain was identified during a study of cytomegalovirus exposure and HLA in healthy donors. The count of this clone is one. Its antigen is unidentified. Study observations and caveats: TCR beta sequences reportedly predicted most subjects' HLA-A and HLA-B alleles accurately. The study labeled more than 150 TCR beta chains cytomegalovirus-associated. A later analysis reported that several of the most significant clusters appeared to be linked to common viral pathogens, among them Epstein-Barr virus. Data from an earlier analysis indicated that most TCR beta V segments were productive either about 87% or about 30% of the time.

With V trimmed by 7 bases and J by 3 bases, 1 base remained unmatched. The CDR3 length is 12 residues. The germline V gene encodes CDR1 GTSNPN and CDR2 SVGIG (reference sequence). 13 Jbeta primers and 60 Vbeta primers were used for the PCR. TCRdb keeps only in-frame clones here, not all; method: immunoSEQ multiplex PCR. The profile covers about 110,000 clones, with 75% appearing a single time and 2.5% to 3% taken by the ten largest. Material for sequencing was PBMCs. The TCR was taken from a male donor in good health and CMV-seropositive. This chain joins TRBV30 and TRBJ2-2, with 8 bases aligning to TRBD1. CDR3 sequence (DNA): TGTGCCTTACAGGGGGACACCGGGGAGCTGTTTTTT. The encoded protein is CALQGDTGELFF.